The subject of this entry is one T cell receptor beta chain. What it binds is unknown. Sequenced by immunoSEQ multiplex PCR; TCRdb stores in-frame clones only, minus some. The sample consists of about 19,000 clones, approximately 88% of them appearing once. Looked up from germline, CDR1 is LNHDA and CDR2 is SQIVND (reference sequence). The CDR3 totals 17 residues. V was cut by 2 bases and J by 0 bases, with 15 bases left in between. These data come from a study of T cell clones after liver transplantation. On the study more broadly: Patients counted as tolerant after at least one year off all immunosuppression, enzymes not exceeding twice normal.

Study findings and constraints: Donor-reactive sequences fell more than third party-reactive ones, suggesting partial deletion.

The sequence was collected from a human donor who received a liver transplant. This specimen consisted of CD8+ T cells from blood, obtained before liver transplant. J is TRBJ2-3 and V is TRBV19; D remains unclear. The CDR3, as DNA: TGTGCCAGTAGTATAATGGGAAGGGCAGCTAGCACAGATACGCAGTATTTT. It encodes CASSIMGRAASTDTQYF.